Here is one T cell receptor (beta chain) with its context. PCR involved 60 Vbeta and 13 Jbeta primers. Method: immunoSEQ multiplex PCR; TCRdb's copy keeps in-frame clones and lacks some. The data contain about 160,000 clones, less than 90% of them singletons. The sample comes from a study of cytomegalovirus exposure and HLA in healthy donors. Whereas donors were nominally healthy upon sampling, unrecorded immune exposures were probable. The sample taken for sequencing was PBMCs. The TCR sequence derives from a young man in good health and CMV-seronegative.

The CDR3, as DNA: TGTGCCAGCAGCCCCCGGACAGGGGAGAACACTGAAGCTTTCTTT. It specifies CASSPRTGENTEAFF. V usage is TRBV7-2 and J usage is TRBJ1-1; TRBD1 matches 9 bases. V gave up 5 bases and J gave up 1 base; unmatched junction bases: 5. The CDR3 is 15 amino acids. Looked up from germline, CDR1 is SGHTA and CDR2 is FQGNSA.